This T cell receptor beta chain was recorded in a study of T cells expressing NK-cell markers. Study background: Underlying the TCR beta repertoires were sorted CD3+CD56+NKG2C+, CD3+CD56+NKG2C- and CD3+CD56-NKG2C+ T cells. Seven HCMV-seropositive donors and one seronegative donor made up the eight sequenced donors. Study-wide findings and caveats: In a few donors, dominant clonotypes made up roughly 28.3-65% of CD3+CD56-NKG2C+ cells.

TCR beta cDNA was made by 5'RACE template switching with UMIs. TCRdb re-called the 5' RACE reads and catalogs CDR3 proteins one per entry, DNA excluded. In total, the table holds approximately 420,000 distinct CDR3 sequences. The CDR3 has 16 residues. Comments on this clonotype: Its antigen is currently unknown.

The V and J genes are TRBV12-3 or TRBV12-4 and TRBJ2-3; TCRdb's D gene call, TRBD2, goes unchecked for lack of DNA. The source material was blood T cells: a sorted CD56 or NKG2C T cell subset, CD4+ or CD8+ T cells, or bulk PBMC T cells (not recorded which). This clonotype was sampled from a woman in her fifties or sixties in good health. CDR3 amino acids: CASSRRTSGRTDTQYF.